This T cell receptor (beta chain) is from a study of identical twins. A note on this clonotype: The target antigen is unknown.

TCRdb reanalysed the 5' RACE reads using MiXCR and keeps one entry per CDR3 protein. The profile covers about 550,000 distinct CDR3 sequences, with 20% to 25% appearing a single time and approximately 0.49% taken by the ten largest. Study-level points and caveats: It was cross-sectional statistical analysis, not following the same donors, that the conclusions relied on.

The germline V gene has CDR1 DFQATT and CDR2 SNEGSKA (reference sequence). This CDR3 contains 14 residues. The ends lost 6 bases at V and 2 bases at J; junction bases unmatched: 9. The same sample was also studied in work on yellow fever vaccine responses in identical twins.

The specimen was CD4+ T cells sorted from blood. The receptor was derived from a woman under 30 in good health. The rearrangement uses TRBV20-1 and TRBJ1-1; 7 bases match TRBD1. Here the CDR3 DNA reads TGCAGTGCCATAGTTGGGACAGCCAACACTGAAGCTTTCTTT. Residues: CSAIVGTANTEAFF.